This is a list of T cell receptor beta chains from one sample in a study of cytomegalovirus exposure and HLA in healthy donors. The table came from immunoSEQ multiplex PCR; TCRdb's copy has only in-frame clones and leaves some out. The sample lists 90,000 to 150,000 clones; 80% to 90% were seen once. The sequencing input was PBMCs. These receptors were taken from a man aged 40-50 years in good health and CMV-seronegative. Each CDR3 is given with its conserved first and last residue. A D gene is named only where the DNA matches it firmly. Not every row has a clone size; where given, it reads once, few, many or a size class.

clone_size d_call j_call v_call cdr3_length cdr3_nt cdr3_aa
NA NA TRBJ1-2 TRBV6-1 13 TGTGCCAGCAGTGAACTCAGGCCCTATGGCTACACCTTC CASSELRPYGYTF
NA NA TRBJ2-2 TRBV7-2 18 TGTGCCAGCAGCTTAATCCCCTCCACCTTTAGCGATGCCGGGGAGCTGTTTTTT CASSLIPSTFSDAGELFF
NA NA TRBJ2-5 TRBV4-3 20 TGCGCCAGCAGCCAAAGACCCGGTGGTAGCGGGTTGGGGGGCGAGGAGACCCAGTACTTC CASSQRPGGSGLGGEETQYF
NA TRBD1 TRBJ1-2 TRBV7-2 13 TGTGCCAGCAGGACGGACAGGAGCTATGGCTACACCTTC CASRTDRSYGYTF
NA TRBD1 TRBJ2-1 TRBV19 15 TGTGCCAGTAGTCGAGGACAGGGGAACTACAATGAGCAGTTCTTC CASSRGQGNYNEQFF
NA TRBD1 TRBJ1-4 TRBV7-2 14 TGTGCCAGCAGCAGGACAGGGGGCCCTGAAAAACTGTTTTTT CASSRTGGPEKLFF
NA TRBD2 TRBJ2-1 TRBV2 16 TGTGCCAGCAGTGAATACGGAGCGGGGGGGCTCGATGAGCAGTTCTTC CASSEYGAGGLDEQFF
NA NA TRBJ1-2 TRBV5-8 14 TGTGCCAGCAGTAGGACAGTCACTAACTATGGCTACACCTTC CASSRTVTNYGYTF
NA TRBD1 TRBJ1-5 TRBV19 14 TGTGCCAGTAGTCAAGGGACAGGTCATTGGCCCCAGCATTTT CASSQGTGHWPQHF
NA NA TRBJ2-7 TRBV19 14 TGTGCCAGTAGTATCCCGGGGGGCTCCGGCGAGCAGTACTTC CASSIPGGSGEQYF
few NA TRBJ2-7 TRBV18 13 TGTGCCAGCAAGAGGACAGAAGTCTACGAGCAGTACTTC CASKRTEVYEQYF
NA NA TRBJ2-1 TRBV5-1 15 TGCGCCAGCAGGCTTTCAGGACAGAGCTACAATGAGCAGTTCTTC CASRLSGQSYNEQFF
NA NA TRBJ2-2 TRBV6-5 14 TGTGCCAGCAGCGCCCAAGGGGCGACCGGGGAGCTGTTTTTT CASSAQGATGELFF
NA TRBD1 TRBJ1-5 TRBV4-1 17 TGCGCCAGCAGCCAAGATGGCTGGCAGGGGGCAGGACAGCCCCAGCATTTT CASSQDGWQGAGQPQHF
NA NA TRBJ1-5 TRBV7-2 15 TGTGCCAGCAGCTTAGGCGGACAGTCCAATCAGCCCCAGCATTTT CASSLGGQSNQPQHF
once NA TRBJ2-7 TRBV7-9 11 TGTGCCAGCAGCTATAACTACGAGCAGTACTTC CASSYNYEQYF
NA TRBD1 TRBJ1-5 TRBV28 14 TGTGCCAGCAGTTGGGGACAGGGACATCAGCCCCAGCATTTT CASSWGQGHQPQHF
NA TRBD1 TRBJ2-7 TRBV5-4 14 TGTGCCAGCAGTGGACAGGGGGAGACCTACGAGCAGTACTTC CASSGQGETYEQYF
NA NA TRBJ2-4 TRBV5-6 18 TGTGCCAGCAGTTCCCTGAAGGTTGACAACCTAGCCAAAAACAGTCAGTACTTC CASSSLKVDNLAKNSQYF
NA TRBD2 TRBJ2-1 TRBV6-4 14 TGTGCCAGCAGTCAGCGGGAGAATCTCAATGAGCAGTTCTTC CASSQRENLNEQFF
NA NA TRBJ2-7 TRBV28 15 TGTGCCAGCAGTTTATGGGTTGGTAGCGTTGAATGGCAGTACTTC CASSLWVGSVEWQYF
NA TRBD2 TRBJ2-7 TRBV6-1 15 TGTGCCAGCAGTTCTAGCGGGGGGGGTCCCTACGAGCAGTACTTC CASSSSGGGPYEQYF
few NA TRBJ1-1 TRBV5-6 12 TGTGCCAGCAGCCCGTCCCTCGGTGAAGCTTTCTTT CASSPSLGEAFF
NA NA TRBJ1-6 TRBV7-8 16 TGTGCCAGCAGCTTAGACAGGGTCCCCTATAATTCACCCCTCCACTTT CASSLDRVPYNSPLHF
NA NA TRBJ1-6 TRBV7-9 17 TGTGCCGGCAGCCCGCCCAAGGGGTTCCCCTATAATTCACCCCTCCACTTT CAGSPPKGFPYNSPLHF
NA TRBD1 TRBJ1-1 TRBV9 15 TGTGCCAGCAGCGTAGAGGGGGCTCTTAACACTGAAGCTTTCTTT CASSVEGALNTEAFF
NA NA TRBJ1-2 TRBV5-4 13 TGTGCCAGCAGCTTGACACAGGTCGAGGGCTACACCTTC CASSLTQVEGYTF
NA TRBD1 TRBJ1-6 TRBV6-6 16 TGTGCCAGCAGTTACTACAGGGGGGATCGTAATTCACCCCTCCACTTT CASSYYRGDRNSPLHF
NA NA TRBJ1-2 TRBV5-4 14 TGTGCCAGCAGGAACAGGGAAAGAGGGTATGGCTACACCTTC CASRNRERGYGYTF
NA TRBD1 TRBJ2-5 TRBV5-1 15 TGCGCCAGCAGCGAATCCGGGACAGGGGCAGAGACCCAGTACTTC CASSESGTGAETQYF
NA NA TRBJ2-2 TRBV19 13 TGTGCCAGTAGTCCCGACTACACCGGGGAGCTGTTTTTT CASSPDYTGELFF
NA NA TRBJ2-7 TRBV21-1 11 TGTGCCAGCAGCATAGTATCCGAGCAGTACTTC CASSIVSEQYF
NA TRBD1 TRBJ2-7 TRBV7-6 14 TGTGCCAGCAGTCGGGGACAGGGGGCCTACGAGCAGTACTTC CASSRGQGAYEQYF
NA NA TRBJ2-3 TRBV9 15 TGTGCCAGCAGCGTAGCCGCTAGCGGCACAGATACGCAGTATTTT CASSVAASGTDTQYF
NA NA TRBJ2-3 TRBV5-1 12 TGCGCCAGCAGCTTGGCGGTAGATACGCAGTATTTT CASSLAVDTQYF
NA NA TRBJ1-1 TRBV5-1 15 TGCGCCAGCAGCTTGGAAGGGCAGGGCCTCACTGAAGCTTTCTTT CASSLEGQGLTEAFF
NA NA TRBJ2-4 TRBV19 17 TGTGCCAGTAGTATCTCCCCGGGATTCGGAGCCAAAAACATTCAGTACTTC CASSISPGFGAKNIQYF
few TRBD1 TRBJ2-7 TRBV10-3 15 TGTGCCAAAGCCCCACCGGGACAGGGAGCCTACGAGCAGTACTTC CAKAPPGQGAYEQYF
NA NA TRBJ2-3 TRBV4-2 15 TGTGCCAGCAGCCAAGGGTCCGCCGGGACAGATACGCAGTATTTT CASSQGSAGTDTQYF
NA NA TRBJ2-6 TRBV14 17 TGTGCCAGCAGCCAGGGGTGGCGGGGCGAGGGGGCCAACGTCCTGACTTTC CASSQGWRGEGANVLTF
once NA TRBJ1-1 TRBV9 16 TGTGCCAGCAGCGTAGGGGAAACAGGATGGAACACTGAAGCTTTCTTT CASSVGETGWNTEAFF
once TRBD1 TRBJ2-7 TRBV5-1 18 TGCGCCAGCAGCTTGGCGGACAGGGGGTACCCGAACTTATACGAGCAGTACTTC CASSLADRGYPNLYEQYF
NA TRBD1 TRBJ2-1 TRBV7-8 15 TGTGCCAGCAAGTTAGGACAGGGGTTATACAATGAGCAGTTCTTC CASKLGQGLYNEQFF
NA NA TRBJ2-5 TRBV28 15 TGTGCCAGCAGTTTCAAGCGCAGGGACAAAGAGACCCAGTACTTC CASSFKRRDKETQYF
NA NA TRBJ1-5 TRBV27 11 TGTGCCAGCGGGGGGGTACAGCCCCAGCATTTT CASGGVQPQHF
few TRBD1 TRBJ1-4 TRBV4-3 14 TGCGCCAGCAGCCGAGGACAGGGAGGTGAAAAACTGTTTTTT CASSRGQGGEKLFF
NA TRBD2 TRBJ2-7 TRBV4-3 15 TGCGCCAGCAGCCGTGTAGTAGCGGGAGCTCGTGAGCAGTACTTC CASSRVVAGAREQYF
NA TRBD1 TRBJ1-1 TRBV10-3 15 TGTGCCATCAGTGAGCCCGGGACAGGGAGGACTGAAGCTTTCTTT CAISEPGTGRTEAFF
NA NA TRBJ2-7 TRBV5-4 12 TGTGCCAGCAGCTTCTACTCTTACGAGCAGTACTTC CASSFYSYEQYF
NA NA TRBJ2-1 TRBV14 13 TGTGCCAGCAGCCAAGATCTTGTGAATGAGCAGTTCTTC CASSQDLVNEQFF
NA NA TRBJ2-7 TRBV29-1 14 TGCAGCGTTGAACTTGTAGGGGGCTCCTACGAGCAGTACTTC CSVELVGGSYEQYF